One sample yielded the 25 T cell receptor beta chains listed below, sequenced in a study of CD8+CD57+ T cells in acquired aplastic anemia. The template used for profiling TCR beta VDJ and CDR3 was genomic DNA. MiXCR, applied by TCRdb to the reads, yields one record per CDR3 protein. The table records under 200,000 distinct CDR3 sequences, roughly 47% of them present only once. The material sequenced was sorted CD4+, CD8+, or CD8+CD57+ T cells (not recorded which) from PBMCs. The receptors stem from a human donor in good health.

Note on this clonotype: The junction departs from germline at one end; a sequencing error may be responsible. The chain combines TRBV10-1 with TRBJ2-1; 9 bases fit TRBD2. CDR3 length: 17 amino acids. Germline V gives CDR1 WNHNN, CDR2 SYGVQD (reference sequence). The CDR3 region has the DNA TGCGCCGGCAGTGAGTCGGCTAGCGGGGTTGCCTACAATGAGCAGTTCTTC. This translates into CAGSESASGVAYNEQFF.

Ten or more counts support this clonotype. CDR3 in amino acids: CASSGSGQLFGEQYF. The CDR3 DNA sequence: TGTGCCAGCAGCGGCTCGGGACAGTTATTTGGCGAGCAGTACTTC. V usage is TRBV9 and J usage is TRBJ2-7; 7 bases map to TRBD1. V lost 3 bases to trimming and J lost 6 bases; unmatched junction nucleotides: 12. The CDR3 consists of 15 residues. Germline V gene sequence: CDR1 SGDLS, CDR2 YYNGEE.

The rearrangement uses TRBV29-1 and TRBJ1-1; D gene uncertain. The germline V gene has CDR1 SQVTM and CDR2 ANQGSEA. CDR3 length: 11 amino acids. The CDR3, as DNA: TGCAGTGCACCAACTAACCGGGCCGCTTTCTTT. Its protein product is CSAPTNRAAFF.

This clonotype was detected many times. The chain couples TRBV12-3 or TRBV12-4 to TRBJ2-7; D gene uncertain. Trimming shortened V by 7 bases and J by 0 bases, and 13 bases separated the two germline ends. The CDR3 totals 14 residues. CDR3 sequence reads: CASTLSELSYEQYF. The DNA for the CDR3 is TGTGCCAGCACCCTCTCAGAGCTCTCCTACGAGCAGTACTTC.

V gene TRBV3-1 combines with J gene TRBJ2-7; D possibly corresponds to TRBD2 (6 bases). This CDR3 is built from 16 residues. V was cut by 4 bases and J by 2 bases, with 18 bases left in between. Germline CDR1 LGHDT, CDR2 YNNKEL (reference sequence). The CDR3 spells CASSRQLGGGAYEQYF. CDR3 bases: TGTGCCAGCAGCCGCCAGCTCGGCGGAGGGGCCTACGAGCAGTACTTC.

This clonotype was observed once. This chain connects TRBV6-2 or TRBV6-3 to TRBJ2-3; TRBD2 agrees at 8 bases. CDR3 length: 16 residues. CDR1 and CDR2 (germline): MNHEY, SVGEGT. V dropped 6 bases and J dropped 4; count of bases not matched to a gene: 12. This CDR3 reads CASSSPSGSPADTQYF. CDR3 sequence (DNA): TGTGCCAGCAGCTCCCCCAGCGGGAGTCCGGCAGATACGCAGTATTTT.

Concerning this clonotype itself: Sequence at one end of the junction differs from germline and may be a read error. V usage is TRBV4-1 and J usage is TRBJ1-6; tentatively, D is TRBD1 (5 bases). Germline CDR1 reads MGHRA; CDR2 reads YSYEKL. CDR3 length: 13 residues. Here the CDR3 reads CASSQDQGSPLHF. The CDR3 bases are TGTGCCAGCAGCCAAGATCAGGGTTCACCCCTCCACTTT.

Only one count was recorded for this clonotype. The chain carries TRBV10-3 and TRBJ1-6, with 7 bases identical to TRBD1. The CDR3 is 14 residues long. CDR1 is ENHRY, CDR2 SYGVKD, per germline. After removal of 6 bases from V and 4 bases from J, the junction contained 3 bases not matched to a gene. The CDR3 region is CAISLGQYNSPLHF. The CDR3 nucleotides read TGTGCCATCAGCCTGGGACAGTATAATTCACCCCTCCACTTT.

This clonotype was seen just once. V usage is TRBV10-3 and J usage is TRBJ1-1; 7 bases map to TRBD1. CDR1 and CDR2 from the germline V gene are ENHRY and SYGVKD. This CDR3 is 14 amino acids long. J lost 1 base, V lost 7 bases, and 6 bases had no gene match. CDR3 bases: TGTGCCATCATGGAAAGGACAGGGAACACTGAAGCTTTCTTT. This sequence encodes CAIMERTGNTEAFF.

This clonotype has at least ten counts. The chain is built from TRBV7-9 and TRBJ1-1; no clear D. CDR3 size: 12 residues. Germline V gene lookup returns CDR1 SEHNR and CDR2 FQNEAQ (reference sequence). V shed 1 base and J shed 3 bases, with 3 bases lying between them. The CDR3 reads CASSLEDTEAFF. In DNA form, the CDR3 reads TGTGCCAGCAGCTTAGAAGACACTGAAGCTTTCTTT.

This clonotype was counted ten times or more. The chain is built from TRBV10-3 and TRBJ2-7; the match to TRBD2 covers 10 bases. Germline-derived CDR1 and CDR2 are ENHRY and SYGVKD. V lost 4 bases and J lost 3; bases outside the gene matches: 9. This CDR3 is 16 amino acids long. The CDR3 DNA is TGTGCCATCAGTGTACACCTGGCTAGCGGGAGCTACGAGCAGTACTTC. It codes for CAISVHLASGSYEQYF.

The gene calls are TRBV29-1 and TRBJ1-2; the match to TRBD1 covers 8 bases. The germline V gene encodes CDR1 SQVTM and CDR2 ANQGSEA. With V trimmed by 7 bases and J by 2 bases, 9 bases remained unmatched. There are 14 residues in the CDR3. CDR3 residues: CSDTGQGANYGYTF. CDR3 in DNA: TGCAGCGATACTGGACAGGGTGCGAACTATGGCTACACCTTC.

The V call is TRBV4-1, the J call TRBJ2-1, with 10 bases fitting TRBD2. V gave up 4 bases and J gave up 2 bases; unmatched junction bases: 8. This CDR3 spans 17 amino acids. Per germline, CDR1 MGHRA and CDR2 YSYEKL. This chain's CDR3 is CASSPRLLAGAYNEQFF. CDR3 nucleotides: TGCGCCAGCAGCCCCCGACTCCTAGCGGGGGCCTACAATGAGCAGTTCTTC.

This clonotype has ten or more counts. This chain connects TRBV9 to TRBJ1-5; unclear D gene. The length of the CDR3 is 13 residues. Deletions cut 2 bases from V and 8 bases from J, with 11 bases between. The germline V gene encodes CDR1 SGDLS and CDR2 YYNGEE. CDR3 loop: CASSVGPGKPQHF. CDR3 coding DNA: TGTGCCAGCAGCGTGGGCCCGGGCAAGCCCCAGCATTTT.

This sequence joins TRBV10-2 and TRBJ1-2, with 7 bases aligning to TRBD1. The CDR3 sequence is 13 residues long. CDR1 is WSHSY, CDR2 SAAADI, per germline. The junction had 6 bases not matched to a gene; V was cut back by 4 bases and J by 7 bases. CDR3 residues: CASSGDRVGGYTF. The CDR3 DNA reads TGCGCCAGCAGTGGAGACAGGGTGGGTGGCTACACCTTC.

A remark on this clonotype: The conserved closing phenylalanine or tryptophan is absent in this CDR3, likely reflecting a read error. The chain links TRBV7-9 to TRBJ2-1; D is unclear. Germline-derived CDR1 and CDR2 are SEHNR and FQNEAQ (reference sequence). V was pared by 4 bases and J by 10 bases, with 11 bases between. The CDR3 consists of 12 residues. The CDR3 DNA is TGTGCCAGCAGCTGGGGATTCTCCGAGCAGTTCCTC. This encodes CASSWGFSEQFL.

This chain links TRBV5-4 with TRBJ2-3, with unresolved D. From germline, CDR1 is SGHNT and CDR2 YYREEE (reference sequence). V was pared by 1 base and J by 0 bases, with 12 bases between. The CDR3 is 16 residues long. CDR3 nucleotides: TGTGCCAGCAGCTTGTGGAGCTCCCCTAGCACAGATACGCAGTATTTT. This encodes CASSLWSSPSTDTQYF.

This chain uses TRBV20-1 with TRBJ1-4, with no clear D. Trimming took off 0 bases at V and 5 bases at J, with 13 bases between the two ends. The CDR3 is 15 amino acids. Germline lookup yields CDR1 DFQATT and CDR2 SNEGSKA (reference sequence). CDR3 residues: CSARDTGRNNEKLFF. CDR3 coding DNA: TGCAGTGCTAGAGATACCGGCAGGAACAATGAAAAACTGTTTTTT.

This clonotype was counted many times. The chain carries TRBV5-1 and TRBJ2-7; TRBD1 is a possible D gene (6 bases). This CDR3 contains 13 residues. Germline lookup yields CDR1 SGHRS and CDR2 YFSETQ. The ends were cut back, 5 bases at V and 1 base at J, with 10 bases in the middle. CDR3 nucleotides: TGCGCCAGCAGTCGGGACATGTCCTACGAGCAGTACTTC. Its protein product is CASSRDMSYEQYF.

This clonotype was counted many times. The rearrangement uses TRBV4-2 and TRBJ1-5; 10 bases agree with TRBD1. Germline V gene data show CDR1 as LGHNA and CDR2 as YNFKEQ. The CDR3 is 19 residues long. V shed 3 bases and J 0 bases; nucleotides not matched to a gene: 11. CDR3 amino acids: CASSHRRTGGMRSNQPQHF. As DNA, the CDR3 is TGTGCCAGCAGCCACCGGCGGACAGGGGGGATGCGTAGCAATCAGCCCCAGCATTTT.

This clonotype was detected many times. The chain has TRBV20-1 and TRBJ2-7, with a tentative D call TRBD1 (5 bases). Germline V gene lookup returns CDR1 DFQATT and CDR2 SNEGSKA (reference sequence). This CDR3 has 13 amino acids. The germline V and J ends were trimmed by 6 bases and 3 bases, with 15 bases remaining between them. Here the CDR3 reads CSAARAEDYEQYF. CDR3 nucleotide sequence: TGCAGTGCCGCCAGGGCAGAGGACTACGAGCAGTACTTC.

This chain connects TRBV10-3 to TRBJ2-5, with D perhaps TRBD1 or TRBD2 (6 bases each). This CDR3 has 14 amino acids. V was clipped by 10 bases and J by 5 bases, with 20 bases between them. The germline gives CDR1 ENHRY, CDR2 SYGVKD. The CDR3 here is CATRLEGVMETQYF. The CDR3 DNA reads TGTGCCACGCGTCTGGAGGGGGTGATGGAGACCCAGTACTTC.

This clonotype appeared many times. The chain is built from TRBV11-3 and TRBJ2-1, with TRBD1 matching 7 bases. After removal of 6 bases from V and 12 bases from J, the junction contained 8 bases not matched to a gene. This CDR3 is built from 12 residues. CDR1 SGHNT and CDR2 YENEEA come from the germline V gene. CDR3 in DNA: TGTGCCAGCAGTTGGACAGGAGGATTGCAGTTCTTC. This sequence encodes CASSWTGGLQFF.

As concerns this clonotype: This may stem from a read error, because a much larger clone lies one nucleotide away. This chain joins TRBV7-2 and TRBJ1-1; D gene uncertain. The CDR3 loop spans 11 amino acids. Germline V gene sequence: CDR1 SGHTA, CDR2 FQGNSA. V lost 7 bases and J 0 bases, leaving 3 bases between the germline ends. The CDR3 DNA is TGTGCCAGCATCATGAACACTGAAGCTTTCTTT. Protein sequence: CASIMNTEAFF.

This clonotype was recorded at least ten times. The V gene is TRBV5-1, the J gene TRBJ2-2; TRBD1 might be the D (5 bases). Between the trimmed V and J ends, which lost 5 bases and 3 bases, there was a span of 11 bases. The CDR3 sequence is 14 residues long. The germline V gene encodes CDR1 SGHRS and CDR2 YFSETQ. CDR3 in DNA: TGCGCCAGCAGACCGGACACTTACACCGGGGAGCTGTTTTTT. It translates to CASRPDTYTGELFF.